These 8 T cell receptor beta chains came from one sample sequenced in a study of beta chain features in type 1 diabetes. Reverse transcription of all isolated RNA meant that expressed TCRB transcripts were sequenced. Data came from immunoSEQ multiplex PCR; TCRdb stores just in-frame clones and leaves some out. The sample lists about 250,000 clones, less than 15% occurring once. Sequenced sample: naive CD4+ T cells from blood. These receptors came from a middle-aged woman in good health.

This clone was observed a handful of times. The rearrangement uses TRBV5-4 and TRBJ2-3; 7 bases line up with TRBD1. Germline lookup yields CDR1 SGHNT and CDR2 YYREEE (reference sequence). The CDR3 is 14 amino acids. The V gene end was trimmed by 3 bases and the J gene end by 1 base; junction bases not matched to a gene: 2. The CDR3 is CASSSGQGTDTQYF. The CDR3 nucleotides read TGTGCCAGCAGCTCCGGACAGGGCACAGATACGCAGTATTTT.

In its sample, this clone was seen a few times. The CDR3 sequence: CASSPWDSPSTDTQYF. The CDR3 DNA reads TGTGCCAGCAGCCCGTGGGACAGCCCTAGCACAGATACGCAGTATTTT. V is TRBV7-9 and J is TRBJ2-3; 7 bases agree with TRBD1. The J segment lost 0 bases and the V segment lost 5 bases, leaving 8 bases of the junction unmatched. Germline V gene sequence: CDR1 SEHNR, CDR2 FQNEAQ (reference sequence). The length of the CDR3 is 16 residues. Drawing the rest from reference TRBV7-9 and TRBJ2-3, the complete variable domain is DTGVSQNPRHKITKRGQNVTFRCDPISEHNRLYWYRQTLGQGPEFLTYFQNEAQLEKSRLLSDRFSAERPKGSFSTLEIQRTEQGDSAMYLCASSPWDSPSTDTQYFGPGTRLTVL.

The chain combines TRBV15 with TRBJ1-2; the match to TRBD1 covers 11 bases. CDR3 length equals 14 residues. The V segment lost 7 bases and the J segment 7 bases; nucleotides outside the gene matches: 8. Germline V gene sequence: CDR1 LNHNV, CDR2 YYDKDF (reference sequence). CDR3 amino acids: CATNPDRGQGGYTF. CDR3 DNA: TGTGCCACCAACCCGGACAGGGGGCAGGGTGGCTACACCTTC.

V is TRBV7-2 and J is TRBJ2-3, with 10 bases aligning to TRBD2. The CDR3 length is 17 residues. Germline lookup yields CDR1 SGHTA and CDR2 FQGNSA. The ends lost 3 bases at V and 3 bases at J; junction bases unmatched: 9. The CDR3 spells CASSFLSSGGATDTQYF. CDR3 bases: TGTGCCAGCAGCTTTTTATCCAGCGGGGGGGCAACAGATACGCAGTATTTT.

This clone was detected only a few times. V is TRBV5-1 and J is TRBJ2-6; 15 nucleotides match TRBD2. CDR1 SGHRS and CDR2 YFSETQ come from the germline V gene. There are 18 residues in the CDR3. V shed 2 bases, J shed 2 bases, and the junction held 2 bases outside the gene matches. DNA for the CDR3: TGCGCCAGCAGCTTTGGACTAGCGGGGGGGCCTGGGGCCAACGTCCTGACTTTC. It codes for CASSFGLAGGPGANVLTF.

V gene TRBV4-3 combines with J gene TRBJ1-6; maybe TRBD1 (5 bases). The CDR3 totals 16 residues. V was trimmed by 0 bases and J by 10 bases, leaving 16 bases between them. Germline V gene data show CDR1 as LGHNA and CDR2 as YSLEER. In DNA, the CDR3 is TGCGCCAGCAGCCAAGAGGTTGGCAGGGTATGGTCACCCCTCCACTTT. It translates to CASSQEVGRVWSPLHF.

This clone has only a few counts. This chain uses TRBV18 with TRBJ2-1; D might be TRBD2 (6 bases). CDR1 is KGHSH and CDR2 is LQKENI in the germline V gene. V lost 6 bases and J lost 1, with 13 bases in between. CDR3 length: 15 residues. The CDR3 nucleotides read TGTGCCAGCTCGCACAGACGGGGGTCCTACAATGAGCAGTTCTTC. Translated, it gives CASSHRRGSYNEQFF.

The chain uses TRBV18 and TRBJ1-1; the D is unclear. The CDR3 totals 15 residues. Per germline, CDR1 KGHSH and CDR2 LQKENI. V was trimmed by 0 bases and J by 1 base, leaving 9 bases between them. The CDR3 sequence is CASSPPLARNTEAFF. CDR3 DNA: TGTGCCAGCTCACCACCACTCGCGAGGAACACTGAAGCTTTCTTT.